The clone carrying this TCR beta chain rates as medium-sized. TCRdb processed the RT-PCR reads anew with MiXCR; each CDR3 protein has one entry. The data contain some 3,500 distinct CDR3 sequences, roughly 5.7% of them singletons. These data originate in a study of immune reconstitution after stem cell transplant in scleroderma. The CDR3 is 15 amino acids. V was pared by 0 bases and J by 3 bases, with 5 bases of the junction left unmatched. The germline gives CDR1 DFQATT, CDR2 SNEGSKA (reference sequence). J is TRBJ2-3 and V is TRBV20-1; TRBD2 matches at 8 bases. Collection of the sample occurred before or after autologous hematopoietic stem cell transplantation (not recorded which). The sequence derives from a female donor with systemic sclerosis. The CDR3 nucleotides are TGCAGTGCTAGAGATCCCATAGCGGGAACAGATACGCAGTATTTT. This sequence encodes CSARDPIAGTDTQYF.